The rows below give T cell receptor beta chains drawn from one sample of a study of identical twins. From the 5' RACE reads, TCRdb called clonotypes with MiXCR, one entry per CDR3 protein. The profile shows around 1.7 million distinct CDR3 sequences, about 30% of them singletons. The specimen was cord blood. These TCRs come from a newborn girl in good health. CDR3s include the opening cysteine and the closing phenylalanine or tryptophan. The D gene is left open where the match is weak. Rows give clone size only sometimes, using once, few, many, or a class for an expanded clone.

d_gene	abundance	len	v_gene	j_gene	CDR3aa	CDR3nt
TRBD2	few	13	TRBV20-1	TRBJ2-7	CSARVSGGYEQYF	TGCAGTGCGAGGGTCTCGGGGGGCTACGAGCAGTACTTC
TRBD2	few	14	TRBV12-3/TRBV12-4	TRBJ2-7	CASRLRGRGYEQYF	TGTGCCAGCAGGCTTAGAGGGAGGGGCTACGAGCAGTACTTC
-	-	13	TRBV12-3/TRBV12-4	TRBJ1-2	CASSVKRIYGYTF	TGTGCCAGCAGTGTGAAACGGATCTATGGCTACACCTTC
-	-	12	TRBV4-1	TRBJ2-1	CASSHGDSPVFF	TGCGCCAGCAGCCATGGGGACTCACCCGTGTTCTTC
TRBD1	-	15	TRBV19	TRBJ2-7	CASSKSGTGVYEQYF	TGTGCCAGTAGTAAATCCGGGACAGGGGTCTACGAGCAGTACTTC
-	few	14	TRBV3-1	TRBJ1-2	CASSQGHPNYGYTF	TGTGCCAGCAGCCAAGGACATCCTAACTATGGCTACACCTTC
-	-	12	TRBV25-1	TRBJ2-5	CASSRSVETQYF	TGTGCCAGCAGTCGCAGCGTGGAGACCCAGTACTTC
TRBD1	-	17	TRBV20-1	TRBJ1-1	CSAPGAGQRGRNTEAFF	TGCAGTGCTCCGGGGGCGGGACAAAGGGGGCGGAACACTGAAGCTTTCTTT
-	once	14	TRBV6-6	TRBJ2-2	CASSKGPHTGELFF	TGTGCCAGCAGCAAAGGGCCCCACACCGGGGAGCTGTTTTTT
-	few	17	TRBV4-2	TRBJ1-2	CASSQEWQTGWDYGYTF	TGTGCCAGCAGCCAAGAGTGGCAGACGGGATGGGACTATGGCTACACCTTC
-	few	15	TRBV27	TRBJ2-1	CASRIPTRGYNEQFF	TGTGCCAGCAGGATCCCAACGAGGGGTTACAATGAGCAGTTCTTC
TRBD2	-	18	TRBV7-2	TRBJ2-1	CASSLALRRSGGDNEQFF	TGTGCCAGCAGCTTAGCGCTCCGGCGGAGCGGGGGGGACAATGAGCAGTTCTTC
-	-	15	TRBV7-2	TRBJ1-5	CASSFRAGGNQPQHF	TGTGCCAGCAGCTTCCGGGCAGGGGGCAATCAGCCCCAGCATTTT
TRBD2	-	16	TRBV6-4	TRBJ2-1	CASSDLGGSTYNEQFF	TGTGCCAGCAGTGACCTCGGGGGGTCCACGTACAATGAGCAGTTCTTC
TRBD1	few	14	TRBV4-2	TRBJ2-7	CASSKGQGENEQYF	TGTGCCAGCAGCAAAGGACAGGGGGAAAATGAGCAGTACTTC